What follows describes a single T cell receptor beta chain. Its antigen is unknown. Naive-designated CD8 cells lacked CD45RO, were positively enriched for CCR7, and omitted terminally differentiated effector memory CD45RA+ cells. The sample originates from a study of shared clonotypes between healthy human individuals. The method was immunoSEQ multiplex PCR; TCRdb's version includes in-frame clones alone and lacks a portion of them. Among about 580,000 clones listed, 95% to 98% were seen once. Study results and limitations: Sequencing of the sorted subsets was shown by rarefaction to be incomplete despite large depth. Clonotype sharing among donors, it was expected, would be affected by sequencing depth.

The ends were cut back, 0 bases at V and 6 bases at J, with 12 bases in the middle. CDR1 is MGHRA, CDR2 YSYEKL, per germline. The CDR3 runs to 15 residues. The chain carries TRBV4-1 and TRBJ1-5; possibly TRBD1 for D (6 bases). The receptor's source is a man aged 25-45 years in good health. Sequencing was carried out using naive CD8+ T cells sorted from blood. For the CDR3, the DNA is TGCGCCAGCAGCCAAGAGGTGGGGGGCTTTCAGCCCCAGCATTTT. It is translated as CASSQEVGGFQPQHF.